The rows below give T cell receptor beta chains drawn from one sample of a study of PD-L1 blockade in urothelial cancer. Repertoires were generated with immunoSEQ multiplex PCR, while TCRdb's copy carries only in-frame clones and drops some. Altogether about 82,000 clones are present, approximately 90% being singletons, with the ten largest covering roughly 5.2%. The sequencing here drew on PBMCs, taken around atezolizumab (anti-PD-L1) treatment. The receptors derive from a woman in her 70s with urothelial cancer. Each CDR3 is given with its conserved first and last residue. Each record gives: clone size, J gene, D gene, V gene, CDR3 protein, CDR3 DNA. The D gene is left open where the match is weak. Only part of the rows carry a size: once, few, many, or a class if the clone is expanded.

.	TRBJ1-5	.	TRBV4-1	CASSQDSDQPQHF	TGCGCCAGCAGCCAAGATAGTGATCAGCCCCAGCATTTT
once	TRBJ1-3	.	TRBV19	CASQTGSSGNTIYF	TGTGCCAGCCAGACAGGATCCTCTGGAAACACCATATATTTT
.	TRBJ2-7	TRBD2	TRBV28	CASSLSAGDIYEQYF	TGTGCCAGCAGTCTCTCGGCGGGAGACATCTACGAGCAGTACTTC
.	TRBJ2-5	TRBD1	TRBV10-3	CATAGDRAYQETQYF	TGTGCCACGGCGGGGGACAGGGCCTACCAAGAGACCCAGTACTTC
.	TRBJ2-5	.	TRBV13	CASSLARPQETQYF	TGTGCCAGCAGCTTGGCTAGGCCCCAAGAGACCCAGTACTTC
.	TRBJ2-7	TRBD1	TRBV5-1	CASSLAGDRGRYEQYF	TGCGCCAGCAGCTTGGCCGGAGACAGGGGTAGGTACGAGCAGTACTTC
.	TRBJ2-3	.	TRBV19	CASSAGVTDTQYF	TGTGCCAGTAGTGCAGGGGTCACAGATACGCAGTATTTT
.	TRBJ2-1	TRBD2	TRBV4-1	CASSQDWASGRDPAQNEQFF	TGCGCCAGCAGCCAAGATTGGGCTAGCGGGAGGGACCCAGCCCAGAATGAGCAGTTCTTC
.	TRBJ1-2	.	TRBV28	CASSLQAGGYTF	TGTGCCAGCAGTTTACAGGCGGGAGGCTACACCTTC
.	TRBJ1-5	.	TRBV7-6	CASSLRTDSNQPQHF	TGTGCCAGCAGCCTACGGACAGATAGCAATCAGCCCCAGCATTTT
.	TRBJ1-1	.	TRBV10-1	CASRLDSYTEAFF	TGCGCCAGCAGGCTGGACAGTTACACTGAAGCTTTCTTT
once	TRBJ1-4	TRBD1	TRBV18	CASSPAGTAHLGTNEKLFF	TGTGCCAGCTCACCAGCCGGGACAGCGCACCTCGGGACTAATGAAAAACTGTTTTTT
.	TRBJ1-5	.	TRBV28	CASSSQVSGNQPQHF	TGTGCCAGCAGTTCACAGGTATCAGGCAATCAGCCCCAGCATTTT
.	TRBJ2-1	TRBD2	TRBV5-1	CASSWITSGGSSEQFF	TGCGCCAGCAGCTGGATCACTAGCGGGGGCTCGAGTGAGCAGTTCTTC
.	TRBJ2-5	.	TRBV28	CASRLGVLGGQETQYF	TGTGCCAGCAGACTAGGGGTTCTAGGGGGTCAAGAGACCCAGTACTTC
.	TRBJ2-7	.	TRBV18	CASSLRQTYEQYF	TGTGCCAGCTCACTGCGACAGACCTACGAGCAGTACTTC
few	TRBJ1-2	.	TRBV6-1	CASSESRTASGGYTF	TGTGCCAGCAGTGAATCTAGGACAGCCAGCGGTGGCTACACCTTC